This is a list of T cell receptor beta chains from one sample in a study of OX40 agonist ivuxolimab in advanced cancers. The repertoire was sequenced with immunoSEQ multiplex PCR; TCRdb's copy has only in-frame clones and lacks some. The sample shows 70,000 or so clones, less than 90% of them seen only once. The material was CD4+ or CD8+ T cells sorted from blood, obtained in a trial of the OX40 agonist ivuxolimab. The receptors stem from an adult with an advanced solid tumor such as melanoma, head and neck, liver or kidney cancer. CDR3s include the opening cysteine and the closing phenylalanine or tryptophan. Each record gives: D gene, J gene, clone size, V gene, CDR3 DNA, CDR3 protein. A D gene is named only where the DNA matches it firmly. Clone size is stated in some rows and not others, as once, few, many or a class when expanded.

d_gene: NA; j_gene: TRBJ2-6; abundance: NA; v_gene: TRBV7-9; CDR3nt: TGTGCCAGCAGCCCCCGGGGGATCTCTGGGGCCAACGTCCTGACTTTC; CDR3aa: CASSPRGISGANVLTF
d_gene: TRBD2; j_gene: TRBJ2-7; abundance: NA; v_gene: TRBV10-3; CDR3nt: TGTGCCATCAGTCCGGGACTAGCGGGGGACTACTCCTACGAGCAGTACTTC; CDR3aa: CAISPGLAGDYSYEQYF
d_gene: NA; j_gene: TRBJ2-5; abundance: NA; v_gene: TRBV18; CDR3nt: TGTGCCAGCTCACTTTTAGCTAAGGAGACCCAGTACTTC; CDR3aa: CASSLLAKETQYF
d_gene: NA; j_gene: TRBJ1-2; abundance: NA; v_gene: TRBV11-2; CDR3nt: TGTGCCAGCAGCCCATCGCTGACAGTACCGCATGGCTACACCTTC; CDR3aa: CASSPSLTVPHGYTF
d_gene: TRBD1; j_gene: TRBJ1-1; abundance: NA; v_gene: TRBV19; CDR3nt: TGTGCCAGTAGTCCCGACAGGGCGCGGGTGAACACTGAAGCTTTCTTT; CDR3aa: CASSPDRARVNTEAFF
d_gene: TRBD2; j_gene: TRBJ2-7; abundance: NA; v_gene: TRBV6-5; CDR3nt: TGTGCCAGCAGTTACTCGGGGCGGGAGGGCCCGGACGAGCAGTACTTC; CDR3aa: CASSYSGREGPDEQYF
d_gene: NA; j_gene: TRBJ2-7; abundance: NA; v_gene: TRBV30; CDR3nt: TGTGCCTGGTCCCTTGGGGGGGACACCTCACTCTACGAGCAGTACTTC; CDR3aa: CAWSLGGDTSLYEQYF
d_gene: NA; j_gene: TRBJ1-4; abundance: few; v_gene: TRBV11-2; CDR3nt: TGTGCCAGCAGCCCGGGTGGACGGAGGGGTGAAAAACTGTTTTTT; CDR3aa: CASSPGGRRGEKLFF
d_gene: NA; j_gene: TRBJ1-6; abundance: NA; v_gene: TRBV29-1; CDR3nt: TGCAGCGTCAGTGGGGACCAGAATTCACCCCTCCACTTT; CDR3aa: CSVSGDQNSPLHF
d_gene: TRBD2; j_gene: TRBJ2-7; abundance: NA; v_gene: TRBV5-8; CDR3nt: TGTGCCAGCAGCCATACTAGCGGGGGGATACAATACGAGCAGTACTTC; CDR3aa: CASSHTSGGIQYEQYF
d_gene: TRBD1; j_gene: TRBJ1-3; abundance: NA; v_gene: TRBV6-5; CDR3nt: TGTGCCAGCAGCCCGACAGGGACTGGAAACACCATATATTTT; CDR3aa: CASSPTGTGNTIYF
d_gene: NA; j_gene: TRBJ2-7; abundance: NA; v_gene: TRBV6-6; CDR3nt: TGTGCCAGCAGTTCCCCACTCGATCACGAGCAGTACTTC; CDR3aa: CASSSPLDHEQYF
d_gene: NA; j_gene: TRBJ2-2; abundance: NA; v_gene: TRBV25-1; CDR3nt: TGTGCCAGCAGTGTGCCGGGGTTGGGGACCAGGGAGCTGTTTTTT; CDR3aa: CASSVPGLGTRELFF
d_gene: NA; j_gene: TRBJ2-5; abundance: NA; v_gene: TRBV7-8; CDR3nt: TGTGCCAGCAGCTTAGGATTGGCGTCGACCCGGGTAAGAGAGACCCAGTACTTC; CDR3aa: CASSLGLASTRVRETQYF
d_gene: NA; j_gene: TRBJ2-7; abundance: NA; v_gene: TRBV6-1; CDR3nt: TGTGCCAGCAGTGAAGCGGGGTGGGGGGCCCTGGATTACGAGCAGTACTTC; CDR3aa: CASSEAGWGALDYEQYF
d_gene: NA; j_gene: TRBJ2-1; abundance: few; v_gene: TRBV10-3; CDR3nt: TGTGCCACCGCCACGAATGAGCAGTTCTTC; CDR3aa: CATATNEQFF
d_gene: NA; j_gene: TRBJ2-1; abundance: NA; v_gene: TRBV5-1; CDR3nt: TGCGCCAGCAGCTTGAACACCGACAATGAGCAGTTCTTC; CDR3aa: CASSLNTDNEQFF
d_gene: NA; j_gene: TRBJ1-3; abundance: NA; v_gene: TRBV27; CDR3nt: TGTGCCAGCAGCTTCAAGGGGGTATCTGGAAACACCATATATTTT; CDR3aa: CASSFKGVSGNTIYF
d_gene: NA; j_gene: TRBJ2-3; abundance: NA; v_gene: TRBV4-2; CDR3nt: TGTGCCAGCAGCCAAGGACTAACCCTAGGAGTTGCAGATACGCAGTATTTT; CDR3aa: CASSQGLTLGVADTQYF
d_gene: NA; j_gene: TRBJ2-1; abundance: NA; v_gene: TRBV4-1; CDR3nt: TGCGCCAGCAGCCAAGCACCATTGGCGAGGTTCACCTACAATGAGCAGTTCTTC; CDR3aa: CASSQAPLARFTYNEQFF
d_gene: TRBD2; j_gene: TRBJ2-1; abundance: once; v_gene: TRBV18; CDR3nt: TGTGCCAGCTCACCACGAGGGGCGGGAGAAAGCTCCTACAATGAGCAGTTCTTC; CDR3aa: CASSPRGAGESSYNEQFF
d_gene: TRBD1; j_gene: TRBJ2-1; abundance: NA; v_gene: TRBV19; CDR3nt: TGTGCCAGTAGTATCGGACAGGGGTTCGATGAGCAGTTCTTC; CDR3aa: CASSIGQGFDEQFF
d_gene: TRBD2; j_gene: TRBJ2-2; abundance: few; v_gene: TRBV28; CDR3nt: TGTGCCAGCCATATCGGGTCTAGCGGGAGCACCGGGGAGCTGTTTTTT; CDR3aa: CASHIGSSGSTGELFF
d_gene: NA; j_gene: TRBJ1-1; abundance: NA; v_gene: TRBV9; CDR3nt: TGTGCCAGCGGCCCCTCGCTGGCGAACACTGAAGCTTTCTTT; CDR3aa: CASGPSLANTEAFF
d_gene: NA; j_gene: TRBJ2-3; abundance: NA; v_gene: TRBV6-1; CDR3nt: TGTGCCAGCAGTGAAATTATAGGAACAGATACGCAGTATTTT; CDR3aa: CASSEIIGTDTQYF
d_gene: TRBD2; j_gene: TRBJ2-7; abundance: NA; v_gene: TRBV5-1; CDR3nt: TGCGCCAGCAGTCGGGACTACAACTCCTACGAGCAGTACTTC; CDR3aa: CASSRDYNSYEQYF
d_gene: NA; j_gene: TRBJ1-5; abundance: NA; v_gene: TRBV10-3; CDR3nt: TGTGCCATCAGTGAGTCAGGGATGGACAATCAGCCCCAGCATTTT; CDR3aa: CAISESGMDNQPQHF
d_gene: NA; j_gene: TRBJ2-5; abundance: NA; v_gene: TRBV5-4; CDR3nt: TGTGCCAGCAGGCAAGACAGAAGAGAAACCCAGTACTTC; CDR3aa: CASRQDRRETQYF
d_gene: NA; j_gene: TRBJ1-5; abundance: NA; v_gene: TRBV7-9; CDR3nt: TGTGCCAGCAGCTTAGGACCAAATCAGCCCCAGCATTTT; CDR3aa: CASSLGPNQPQHF
d_gene: NA; j_gene: TRBJ1-1; abundance: NA; v_gene: TRBV5-1; CDR3nt: TGCGCCAGCAGCTTGGGTGGGTTTACAGCTTTCTTT; CDR3aa: CASSLGGFTAFF
d_gene: NA; j_gene: TRBJ1-5; abundance: NA; v_gene: TRBV6-5; CDR3nt: TGTGCCAGCAGTTACTCGGGTCAGCCCCAGCATTTT; CDR3aa: CASSYSGQPQHF
d_gene: TRBD2; j_gene: TRBJ2-1; abundance: NA; v_gene: TRBV5-1; CDR3nt: TGCGCCAGCAGTCGCGGGGGAGGAACTTCCAATGAGCAGTTCTTC; CDR3aa: CASSRGGGTSNEQFF
d_gene: NA; j_gene: TRBJ1-2; abundance: NA; v_gene: TRBV29-1; CDR3nt: TGCAGCGTCCCGGGGACGTACTATGGCTACACCTTC; CDR3aa: CSVPGTYYGYTF